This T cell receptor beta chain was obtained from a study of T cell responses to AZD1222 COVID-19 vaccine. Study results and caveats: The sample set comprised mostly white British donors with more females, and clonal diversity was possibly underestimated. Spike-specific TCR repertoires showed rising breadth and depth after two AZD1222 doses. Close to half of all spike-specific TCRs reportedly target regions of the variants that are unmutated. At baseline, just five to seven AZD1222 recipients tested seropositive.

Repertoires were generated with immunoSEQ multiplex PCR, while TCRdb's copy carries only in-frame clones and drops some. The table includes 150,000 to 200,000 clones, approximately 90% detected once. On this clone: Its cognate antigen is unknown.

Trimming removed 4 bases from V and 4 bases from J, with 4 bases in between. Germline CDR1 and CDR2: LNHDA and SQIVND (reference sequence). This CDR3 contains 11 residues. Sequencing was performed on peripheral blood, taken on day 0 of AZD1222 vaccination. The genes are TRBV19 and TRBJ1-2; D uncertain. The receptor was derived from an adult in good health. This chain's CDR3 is CASSTSYGYTF. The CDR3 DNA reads TGTGCCAGTAGTACCTCCTATGGCTACACCTTC.